This T cell receptor (beta chain) was found in a study of blood T cell repertoires in COVID-19. TCRdb's copy holds only in-frame clones and misses some; the assay was immunoSEQ multiplex PCR. The sample has a few hundred thousand clones; around 81% are singletons. The TCR comes from a woman in her 70s with acute or convalescent COVID-19. Sequenced input: peripheral blood.

The CDR3 here is CATSTTSGGAPETQYF. Written as DNA, the CDR3 is TGTGCCACCAGCACTACTAGCGGGGGGGCCCCAGAGACCCAGTACTTC. This chain uses TRBV24-1 with TRBJ2-5, with TRBD2 identical over 13 bases. Germline V lookup: CDR1 KGHDR, CDR2 SFDVKD. The V gene end was trimmed by 7 bases and the J gene end by 4 bases; junction bases not matched to a gene: 8. This CDR3 is 16 amino acids long.